The present TCR beta chain was sequenced within a study of identical twins. This CDR3 region has 15 residues. Germline V gives CDR1 MGHRA, CDR2 YSYEKL. After removal of 2 bases from V and 6 bases from J, the junction contained 9 bases not matched to a gene. cDNA molecules carried unique molecular identifiers, and template switching added a universal primer site. TCRdb itself ran the 5' RACE reads through MiXCR, one entry per CDR3 protein. In the table there are about 660,000 distinct CDR3 sequences, around 8.3% of which are singletons. Study-level findings and limits: Rather than following the same donors, the conclusions depended on cross-sectional statistical analysis. Out-of-frame beta chain sequences displayed weaker excess sharing between twins. Insertions were fewer in abundant cord blood beta clonotypes, whereas memory repertoires showed none of this pattern.

Details on this clonotype: The target antigen is unknown.

These sequences were also reported in another study, on yellow fever vaccine responses in identical twins.

The sequence derives from a woman between 18 and 29 years old in good health. This sequence joins TRBV4-1 and TRBJ1-2, with TRBD1 matching over 7 bases. The sequenced material came from PBMCs. The CDR3 spells CASSQTLTGSDGYTF. Here the CDR3 DNA reads TGCGCCAGCAGCCAAACCTTGACAGGGTCCGATGGCTACACCTTC.